Listed below are T cell receptor beta chains from one sample, sequenced in a study of low-dose radiotherapy and immunotherapy resistance in tumors. A single record per CDR3 protein comes from TCRdb applying MiXCR to the reads. This table has around 80,000 distinct CDR3 sequences, over 15% appearing once. The sequencing used PBMCs, collected after low-dose radiotherapy plus immunotherapy. The receptor set was obtained from a male donor with prostate cancer. The conserved cysteine and the conserved F or W are not part of the CDR3 here. A D gene is named only where the DNA matches it firmly.

CDR3,D,J,V
ASSYRQLYYEQY,NA,TRBJ2-7,TRBV6-2/TRBV6-3
ASSQGYGANVLT,NA,TRBJ2-6,TRBV4-3
ASSSQGAGTGELF,TRBD1,TRBJ2-2,TRBV7-8
ASSQEAGGPTDTQY,TRBD2,TRBJ2-3,TRBV4-2
ASSDSASDTQY,NA,TRBJ2-3,TRBV25-1
ASSRGGLNNEQF,NA,TRBJ2-1,TRBV19
ASSFTGGSRYEQY,TRBD1,TRBJ2-7,TRBV12-3/TRBV12-4
ASSYSKGIQNTQY,NA,TRBJ2-3,TRBV6-5
ASSPGVGTSTDTQY,NA,TRBJ2-3,TRBV11-3
ASSTRQGTTRETQY,NA,TRBJ2-5,TRBV11-2
ASSLWQDHLAKNIQY,NA,TRBJ2-4,TRBV7-2
ASRDRTGGLYEQY,TRBD1,TRBJ2-7,TRBV2
SAGGTSGRSGELF,TRBD2,TRBJ2-2,TRBV29-1
ASSTDSYSGANVLT,NA,TRBJ2-6,TRBV6-2/TRBV6-3
ASRKYTEAF,NA,TRBJ1-1,TRBV28
ASSSGQGIRYEQY,TRBD1,TRBJ2-7,TRBV7-9
ASSYPSRGYEQY,NA,TRBJ2-7,TRBV6-2/TRBV6-3
ASSTDRSTDTQY,TRBD1,TRBJ2-3,TRBV7-9
ASSPFPAGGSYNEQF,TRBD2,TRBJ2-1,TRBV14
ASSFFRDQPQH,NA,TRBJ1-5,TRBV7-2
ASSPPRGSSYEQY,NA,TRBJ2-7,TRBV28
ASSTLAGGTGELF,TRBD2,TRBJ2-2,TRBV28
SACGTGTENTGELF,NA,TRBJ2-2,TRBV20-1
ASSLFYGRGGSTDTQY,NA,TRBJ2-3,TRBV27
ASSAPPIDTEAF,NA,TRBJ1-1,TRBV6-1
ASSLMGQGHNEQF,TRBD1,TRBJ2-1,TRBV7-2
SVEGGPGTEAF,NA,TRBJ1-1,TRBV29-1
ASETGTYGYT,NA,TRBJ1-2,TRBV6-2/TRBV6-3
ASSFRRDGTGELFF,NA,TRBJ2-2,TRBV27
ASSPLAGLEQY,TRBD2,TRBJ2-7,TRBV28
ASSRQGYMAEAF,TRBD1,TRBJ1-1,TRBV6-2/TRBV6-3
ASSQERLSRLNTEAF,NA,TRBJ1-1,TRBV3-1
ASSRLKQGASSGNTIY,TRBD1,TRBJ1-3,TRBV3-1
ASSNRPQETQY,NA,TRBJ2-5,TRBV19
ASSPRGRERNEQY,NA,TRBJ2-7,TRBV5-1
ATSRVAGDEQF,NA,TRBJ2-1,TRBV15
ASSLPPSRRD,NA,TRBJ2-7,TRBV28
ASSPSFGVGGGKPYEQY,NA,TRBJ2-7,TRBV18
AISDGGLFSGANVLT,NA,TRBJ2-6,TRBV10-3